This TCR beta chain was captured in a study of blood T cell repertoires in COVID-19. The germline CDR1 and CDR2 sequences are MGHRA and YSYEKL. V gave up 0 bases and J gave up 8 bases; unmatched junction bases: 7. The CDR3 is 16 amino acids. Sequencing used immunoSEQ multiplex PCR; TCRdb keeps in-frame clones, though not all of them. The sample shows roughly 230,000 clones, around four fifths of them seen only once. Sequenced material: peripheral blood. The chain couples TRBV4-1 to TRBJ1-6, with 7 bases that match TRBD1. This sequence originates from a woman older than 75 with COVID-19, enrolled during active disease. Written as DNA, the CDR3 is TGCGCCAGCAGCCAAGATCTCGGCAGGGGGGATTCACCCCTCCACTTT. This encodes CASSQDLGRGDSPLHF.